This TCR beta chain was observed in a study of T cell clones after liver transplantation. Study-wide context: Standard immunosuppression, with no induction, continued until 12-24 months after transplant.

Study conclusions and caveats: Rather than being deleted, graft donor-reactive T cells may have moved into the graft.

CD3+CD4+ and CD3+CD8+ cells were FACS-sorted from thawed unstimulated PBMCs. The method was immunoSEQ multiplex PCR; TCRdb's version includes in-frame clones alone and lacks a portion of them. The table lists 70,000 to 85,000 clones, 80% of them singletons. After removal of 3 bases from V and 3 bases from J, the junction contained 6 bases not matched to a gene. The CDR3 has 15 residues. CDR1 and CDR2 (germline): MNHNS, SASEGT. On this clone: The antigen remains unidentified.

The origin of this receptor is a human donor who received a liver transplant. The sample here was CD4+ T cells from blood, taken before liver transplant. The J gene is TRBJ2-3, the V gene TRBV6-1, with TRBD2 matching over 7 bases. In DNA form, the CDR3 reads TGTGCCAGCAGTGATGTCGGGCGGGGGACAGATACGCAGTATTTT. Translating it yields CASSDVGRGTDTQYF.